Shown below are 10 T cell receptor beta chains from a single sample sequenced in a study of blood T cell repertoires in COVID-19 (TCRdb year 2020). To prepare the library, the immunoSEQ multiplex PCR assay was applied. TCRdb mirrors the immuneACCESS table, restricted to in-frame sequences. Some clones are absent from its copies; in checked studies, under half trace to an unresolved V gene, and the reason for the others is unknown. The sample has around 99,000 clones on record, about 79% of them singletons. The ten most abundant clones make up roughly 8.2% of the sample. Sequencing used peripheral blood. The receptors stem from an elderly woman with active or convalescent COVID-19.

This clone occurred a few times. The chain joins TRBV6-6 to TRBJ2-1, with 10 bases matching TRBD2. The CDR3 is 18 residues long. Germline V gene lookup returns CDR1 MNHNY and CDR2 SVGAGI (reference sequence). The V gene end was trimmed by 5 bases and the J gene end by 5 bases; junction bases not matched to a gene: 15. The CDR3, as DNA: TGTGCCAGCAGTCCACTCCCGAAACTAGCGGGAATCGACAATGAGCAGTTCTTC. The encoded protein is CASSPLPKLAGIDNEQFF.

V gene TRBV10-3 combines with J gene TRBJ2-1; TRBD2 aligns across 8 bases. The CDR3 is 14 residues long. Germline CDR1 and CDR2: ENHRY and SYGVKD. The V segment lost 6 bases and the J segment 7 bases; nucleotides outside the gene matches: 8. The CDR3 DNA follows: TGTGCCATCAGGGAGCGGGAGCGGGAAAATGAGCAGTTCTTC. It translates to CAIRERERENEQFF.

This clone was found once. The chain joins TRBV28 to TRBJ1-6; D might be TRBD1 (6 bases). The CDR3 loop spans 17 amino acids. The germline CDR1 and CDR2 sequences are MDHEN and SYDVKM. V shed 5 bases and J shed 8 bases, with 22 bases lying between them. CDR3 region: CASSPDRPSYFHSPLHF. The CDR3 coding sequence is TGTGCCAGCAGTCCCGACAGGCCCTCCTACTTCCATTCACCCCTCCACTTT.

This chain joins TRBV11-2 and TRBJ2-5, with a possible D match to TRBD1 (6 bases). V gave up 8 bases and J gave up 2 bases, with 27 bases separating them. The length of the CDR3 is 18 residues. CDR1 SGHAT and CDR2 FQNNGV come from the germline V gene. CDR3 amino acids: CASVLYSGAGHPQETQYF. DNA for the CDR3: TGTGCCAGCGTCTTGTACTCAGGGGCCGGGCATCCACAAGAGACCCAGTACTTC.

This clone was counted once. Here the CDR3 reads CASSYASGRTYNEQFF. The CDR3 coding sequence is TGTGCCAGCAGCTACGCTAGCGGGAGGACCTACAATGAGCAGTTCTTC. The rearrangement links TRBV7-2 to TRBJ2-1; 11 positions agree with TRBD2. Germline V gives CDR1 SGHTA, CDR2 FQGNSA. The V and J ends lost 4 bases and 2 bases, in that order; junction bases with no gene match: 4. The CDR3 contains 16 residues.

This rearrangement joins TRBV10-3 to TRBJ1-5; D gene unclear. This CDR3 is 13 amino acids long. The germline V and J ends were trimmed by 10 bases and 2 bases, with 12 bases remaining between them. CDR1 is ENHRY, CDR2 SYGVKD, per germline. CDR3 protein: CATSLGGNQPQHF. The CDR3 nucleotides are TGTGCCACCTCGCTCGGGGGCAATCAGCCCCAGCATTTT.

V is TRBV5-1 and J is TRBJ2-7; 7 nucleotides agree with TRBD2. Per germline, CDR1 SGHRS and CDR2 YFSETQ. CDR3 size: 15 residues. V gave up 5 bases and J gave up 4 bases; unmatched junction bases: 12. CDR3 amino acids: CASSVLASGRYEQYF. The CDR3 DNA sequence: TGCGCCAGCAGTGTTCTAGCTAGCGGCAGATACGAGCAGTACTTC.

The genes are TRBV7-2 and TRBJ2-1, with TRBD2 matching over 8 bases. This CDR3 has 16 residues. Germline V gene lookup returns CDR1 SGHTA and CDR2 FQGNSA. The V and J ends lost 5 bases and 0 bases, in that order; junction bases with no gene match: 6. The CDR3, as DNA: TGTGCCAGCAGCACATCAGCGGGAGCCTCCTACAATGAGCAGTTCTTC. It codes for CASSTSAGASYNEQFF.

The chain recombines TRBV4-1 with TRBJ2-5; D is ambiguous. CDR1 and CDR2 from the germline V gene are MGHRA and YSYEKL. The CDR3 is 14 amino acids. Between the trimmed V and J ends, which lost 1 base and 1 base, there was a span of 7 bases. Here the CDR3 reads CASSQGSLQETQYF. Here the CDR3 DNA reads TGCGCCAGCAGCCAAGGCAGTCTCCAAGAGACCCAGTACTTC.

V usage is TRBV7-8 and J usage is TRBJ2-7; TRBD2 agrees at 12 bases. The V and J ends lost 4 bases and 0 bases, in that order; junction bases with no gene match: 4. The length of the CDR3 is 16 residues. CDR1 and CDR2 (germline): SGHVS, FQNEAQ. The CDR3 DNA is TGTGCCAGCAGCTCGGGGACTAGCGGGTTCTCCTACGAGCAGTACTTC. Translation gives CASSSGTSGFSYEQYF.